This TCR beta chain came from a study of T cells in tumors after PD-1 blockade. The wider study: No patient had prior checkpoint blockade, systemic immunosuppression, or radiotherapy within 4 weeks. Some patients also took daily vismodegib 150 mg during anti-PD-1 treatment.

Profiled with immunoSEQ multiplex PCR; TCRdb holds only in-frame clones, not every one. The sample lists several thousand clones; about three fifths were seen once. Regarding the study as a whole: Only pre- versus post-treatment comparisons showed clonal replacement.

Regarding time point: second of two post-therapy site-matched biopsies 2 to 3 months apart. Sample share makes this clone large. Its antigen is still unknown. V dropped 3 bases and J dropped 14 bases, with 17 bases sitting between them. The CDR3 consists of 14 residues. Germline V CDR1 and CDR2: PRHDT, FYEKMQ (reference sequence). This clonotype originated in a human donor with basal cell carcinoma. The material was tumor tissue, obtained after anti-PD-1 treatment. This chain connects TRBV13 to TRBJ1-6; D is uncertain. The CDR3 loop reads CASSFGQEPFTLHF. CDR3 sequence (DNA): TGTGCCAGCAGCTTTGGGCAGGAGCCCTTTACCCTCCACTTT. The whole variable domain, filled in from reference TRBV13 and TRBJ1-6, reads AAGVIQSPRHLIKEKRETATLKCYPIPRHDTVYWYQQGPGQDPQFLISFYEKMQSDKGSIPDRFSAQQFSDYHSELNMSSLELGDSALYFCASSFGQEPFTLHFGNGTRLTVT.